The present T cell receptor beta chain was sequenced within a study of shared clonotypes between healthy human individuals (dated by TCRdb to the early 2020s). Some background on the complete study: The cohort comprised a couple of women and three men aged 18 to 49 years. To estimate repertoire size and how much clonotype sharing occurs between individuals, the study deeply sequenced the blood TCR repertoires of several healthy adults. To increase sequencing depth and limit assay-specific biases, TCR repertoire library preparation and sequencing were carried out by different laboratories using diverse techniques. For each donor, CD4 naive and CD4 memory were each given three plates, CD8 naive was given two plates, and CD8 memory was given one plate. Per donor, leukapheresis produced somewhere between about 0.94 and 9 billion PBMCs. Overall results and qualifications from the work: Sharing across several donors was observed for roughly 5% of naive CD4, 3% to 4% of naive CD8, 2% to 2.5% of memory CD4, and around 0.42% of memory CD8 clonotypes. Compared with non-shared clonotypes, the clonotypes found in all four sorted-subset donors had higher generation probabilities. Rarefaction of sorted-subset datasets indicated incomplete sequencing despite the large sequencing depth. The small number of donors limited the genetic and exposure-history diversity represented. Naive subsets generally had larger estimated clonotype richness than memory subsets. Pairwise subsampling led to the expectation that sequencing depth would affect the degree of clonotype sharing among donors. Sampling was restricted to blood, and TCR repertoires in tissues likely differ from the TCR repertoires found in blood.

TCR CDR3 regions were amplified from genomic DNA by multiplex PCR using the deep immunoSEQ assay. Extracted genomic DNA from each cell subset was distributed evenly across all wells of several immunoSEQ 96-well plates, and each plate was treated as a replicate. For sorted subsets, 200 ng of genomic DNA, equivalent to 25,000 to 35,000 T cell genomes, went into each replicate PCR. The purified libraries were quantified using a Qubit 3.0 fluorometer, sized with a Bioanalyzer 2100, and then quantified again using the KAPA Library Quantification kit. Each immunoSEQ 96-well plate was sequenced on its own single-read 150-cycle Illumina NextSeq 550 flow cell. As for the authors' bioinformatics: Because the immunoSEQ output included only junctional sequences and no quality scores, the filtering could not be the same as the filtering used for full-length reads. Sequences were annotated with PyIR, a Python wrapper for IgBLAST v1.9, using IMGT germline references to assign V/J genes and CDR3. Reads were filtered out if the reads had weak V/J assignments (E-value above 1e-6), no CDR3, stop codons, out-of-frame junctions, or ambiguous translated residues. A V3J clonotype was defined by an identical inferred V gene, J gene, and CDR3 amino acid sequence. Percentage overlap between repertoires was computed as shared unique clonotypes divided by the size of the smaller repertoire. Richness of each repertoire was evaluated using RTK rarefaction, the Chao1 estimator, and Recon v2.1 estimates of unobserved clonotypes. Generation probabilities for all TCRbeta clonotypes obtained by the gDNA method from a few donors were computed using OLGA. Drawn from immuneACCESS, this table holds only the in-frame rearrangements with V and J called that TCRdb kept. Clones are partly lost; checked studies trace under half to an unresolved V gene and leave the rest unexplained. Clonal size and the V and J genes are those of that table, whereas D and trimming came from the DNA. The sample table holds about 1.5 million clones, of which approximately 96% were seen once. Roughly 1.1% of the sample belongs to the ten largest clones.

A distance of 11 bases separates the germline ends of V and J, which lose 0 bases and 8 bases respectively. Reading the germline V gene gives CDR1 SGDLS and CDR2 YYNGEE. From cysteine to phenylalanine, the CDR3 is 13 amino acids long. Only the CDR3 part of the read is kept: 39 bases, read in frame from the first base. Concerning this clone: Its antigen is unknown. No base quality values were provided; no much bigger clone lies one nucleotide off. Other DNA sequences within the sample encode an identical CDR3.

Healthy HIV-negative adults with no recently reported acute infections or vaccinations were included as donors. All donors were Caucasian adults living in Nashville, Tennessee, USA. CD4+ T cells were enriched by magnetic negative selection; naive cells were then positively selected on CD45RA, and the negative fraction formed the memory subset. After blood collection by leukapheresis, PBMCs were isolated using Ficoll-Histopaque density gradient centrifugation and then cryopreserved in the vapor phase of liquid nitrogen. Analytical flow cytometry was used to check the purity and quantity of each magnetically sorted T cell population. Each sorted fraction had its genomic DNA isolated and then quantified by UV absorbance on a Nanodrop 2000c.

The rearranged segments are TRBV9 and TRBJ1-2; no D gene is confidently identified. This receptor was taken from a man aged 25-45 years in good health. Sequencing was performed on naive CD4+ T cells sorted from blood. This specimen's cell subset or site label, interpreted: CD45RA+ positively selected. The DNA sequence is TGTGCCAGCAGCGTAGTTGAAGGATACGGCTACACCTTC. The translation is CASSVVEGYGYTF.